This T cell receptor beta chain is drawn from a study of human T cells and chemical hapten exposure. The time point: pre-sensitization, week 0. The sample's treatment: therapeutic diphenylcyclopropenone sensitization with weekly scalp DPC. Drawing of blood took place ahead of applying each patch test. Original processing notes: With a range of about 23,224 to 700,000, the median per sample was roughly 95,000 TCRs. TCRdb re-called the RACE reads through MiXCR, storing one row per CDR3 protein. For this entry, the V and J calls and clone size follow TCRdb and not the study's own pipeline. The sample records tens of thousands of distinct CDR3 sequences, 9.5% to 13% being singletons. There are 18 residues in the CDR3. CDR1 and CDR2 from the germline V gene are SGHVS and FNYEAQ. The trim removed 1 base at V and 3 bases at J, leaving 14 bases unmatched. This clonotype was observed many times.

This sequence was found in a woman in her fifties or sixties with alopecia areata. Some clones in this sample may be carry-over from other donors' samples. Sequences were derived from whole blood, sampled in connection with sensitization to the hapten diphenylcyclopropenone (DPC). The rearrangement uses TRBV7-6 and TRBJ1-2, with 7 bases fitting TRBD1. The CDR3 here is CASSLDPNRQGTHYGYTF. The CDR3 DNA reads as TGTGCCAGCAGCTTAGATCCCAACCGACAGGGAACACACTATGGCTACACCTTC.